This TCR beta chain emerged from a study of a mutant IDH1 vaccine in newly diagnosed glioma. Study background: Vaccines began 4-6 weeks after radiotherapy alone, or with temozolomide cycles. Patients previously underwent radiotherapy, temozolomide, or both, and most underwent both.

With regard to this clone: Its matching antigen is unknown.

The time point denotes: week 35, safety follow-up. Topical imiquimod was applied with each vaccine dose, which held 300 ug of mutant IDH1 20-mer peptide. Eight vaccinations went to patients in weeks 1, 3, 5, 7, 11, 15, 19, 23. General observations from the study: Pseudoprogression apparently tracked independently of changes in top peripheral T cell clonotypes.

Data came from immunoSEQ multiplex PCR; TCRdb stores just in-frame clones and leaves some out. The table has about 48,000 clones, around four fifths seen once; the top ten hold approximately 6.3%. This sequence was found in a man aged 40-55 years with glioma. The material sequenced was PBMCs, taken from a glioma patient whose treatment included an IDH1 peptide vaccine.

The CDR3 DNA reads TGTGCTAGTGGTTTGGGAGATCCCCGAGGCGAGCAGTACTTC. Translation gives CASGLGDPRGEQYF. V is TRBV12-5 and J is TRBJ2-7; D remains unclear. This CDR3 has 14 amino acids. The germline V gene has CDR1 LGHNT and CDR2 FRNRAP. V gave up 1 base and J gave up 6 bases, with 13 bases separating them.